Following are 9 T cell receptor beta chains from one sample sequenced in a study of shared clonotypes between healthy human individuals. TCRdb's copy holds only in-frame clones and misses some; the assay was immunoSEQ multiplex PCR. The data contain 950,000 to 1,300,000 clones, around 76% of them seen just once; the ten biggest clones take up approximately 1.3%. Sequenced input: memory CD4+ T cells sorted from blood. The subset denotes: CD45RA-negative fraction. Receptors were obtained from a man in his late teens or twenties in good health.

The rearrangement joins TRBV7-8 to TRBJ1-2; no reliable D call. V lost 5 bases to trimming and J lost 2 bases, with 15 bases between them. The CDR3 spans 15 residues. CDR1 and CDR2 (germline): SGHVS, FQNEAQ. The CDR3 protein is CASSPAGSGNYGYTF. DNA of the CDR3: TGTGCCAGCAGCCCCGCCGGTTCCGGGAACTATGGCTACACCTTC.

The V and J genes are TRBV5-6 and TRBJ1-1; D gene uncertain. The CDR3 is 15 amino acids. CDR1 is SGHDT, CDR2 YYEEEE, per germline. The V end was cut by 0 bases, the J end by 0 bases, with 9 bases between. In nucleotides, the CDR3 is TGTGCCAGCAGCTTGGGACAACTGATGAACACTGAAGCTTTCTTT. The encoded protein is CASSLGQLMNTEAFF.

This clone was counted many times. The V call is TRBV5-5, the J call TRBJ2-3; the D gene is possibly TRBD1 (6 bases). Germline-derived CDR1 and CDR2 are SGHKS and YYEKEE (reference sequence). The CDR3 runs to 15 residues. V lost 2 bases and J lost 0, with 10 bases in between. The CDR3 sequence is CASSFTGHSTDTQYF. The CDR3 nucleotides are TGTGCCAGCAGCTTTACAGGGCATAGCACAGATACGCAGTATTTT.

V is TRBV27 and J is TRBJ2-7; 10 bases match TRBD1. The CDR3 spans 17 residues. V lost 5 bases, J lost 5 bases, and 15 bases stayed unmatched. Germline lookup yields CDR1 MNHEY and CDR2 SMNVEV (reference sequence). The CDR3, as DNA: TGTGCCAGCAGTCTACGACCGCGACAGGGGGCAAAGGACGAGCAGTACTTC. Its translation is CASSLRPRQGAKDEQYF.

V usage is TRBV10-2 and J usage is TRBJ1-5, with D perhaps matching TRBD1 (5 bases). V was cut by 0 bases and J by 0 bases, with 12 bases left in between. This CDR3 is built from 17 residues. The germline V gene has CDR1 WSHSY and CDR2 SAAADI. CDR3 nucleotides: TGCGCCAGCAGTGAGTCGGCGTCAGGGTATAGCAATCAGCCCCAGCATTTT. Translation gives CASSESASGYSNQPQHF.

CDR3 protein: CASSPSGPLTREQYF. DNA of the CDR3: TGTGCCAGTAGCCCGTCGGGCCCGCTAACTCGGGAGCAGTACTTC. This chain joins TRBV19 and TRBJ2-7, with D unresolved. The CDR3 sequence is 15 residues long. With 6 bases removed from V and 7 bases from J, the gap between germline ends came to 22 bases. From germline, CDR1 is LNHDA and CDR2 SQIVND (reference sequence).

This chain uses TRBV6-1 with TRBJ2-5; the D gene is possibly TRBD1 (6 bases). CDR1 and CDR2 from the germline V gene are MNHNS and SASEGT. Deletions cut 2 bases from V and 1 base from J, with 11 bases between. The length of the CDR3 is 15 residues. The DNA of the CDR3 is TGTGCCAGCAGTGAACCTTGGACAGCCCAAGAGACCCAGTACTTC. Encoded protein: CASSEPWTAQETQYF.

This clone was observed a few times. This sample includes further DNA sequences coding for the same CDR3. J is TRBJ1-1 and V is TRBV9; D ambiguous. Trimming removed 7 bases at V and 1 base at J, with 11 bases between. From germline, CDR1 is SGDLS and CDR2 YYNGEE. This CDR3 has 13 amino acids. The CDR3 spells CASSLAPNTEAFF. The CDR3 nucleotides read TGTGCCAGCTCTCTAGCTCCGAACACTGAAGCTTTCTTT.

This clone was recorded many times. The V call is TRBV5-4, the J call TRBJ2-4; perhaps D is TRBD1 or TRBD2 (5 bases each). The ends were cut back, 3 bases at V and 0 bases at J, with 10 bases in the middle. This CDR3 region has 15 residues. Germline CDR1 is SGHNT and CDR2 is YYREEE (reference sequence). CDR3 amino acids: CASSSREIAKNIQYF. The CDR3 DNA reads TGTGCCAGCAGCTCCAGGGAGATAGCCAAAAACATTCAGTACTTC.